Listed below are T cell receptor beta chains from one sample, sequenced in a study of shared clonotypes between healthy human individuals. Some clones are missing from TCRdb's copy, which holds only in-frame ones; the method was immunoSEQ multiplex PCR. The sample carries approximately 1.1 million clones, 70% to 80% recorded once. Sequencing used memory CD4+ T cells from PBMCs. The receptors here all came from a man younger than 35 in good health. Some clones in this sample may be carry-over from other donors' samples. Both conserved end residues are part of each CDR3. Each record gives: D gene, clone size, J gene, V gene, CDR3 DNA, CDR3 protein. The D gene is left open where the match is weak. Size is stated for part of the rows, as once, few or many counts, or as a class when the clone is expanded.

>.|.|TRBJ1-4|TRBV5-4
TGTGCCAGCAGCTCCCCTGGACAGTATAATGAAAAACTGTTTTTT
CASSSPGQYNEKLFF
>TRBD2|.|TRBJ2-7|TRBV2
TGTGCCAGCAGTATTGGGGCTAGCGGGAGCTCCTACGAGCAGTACTTC
CASSIGASGSSYEQYF
>TRBD1|.|TRBJ2-5|TRBV7-9
TGTGCCAGCAGCACTAGGGGGCAGGAGACCCAGTACTTC
CASSTRGQETQYF
>.|.|TRBJ2-5|TRBV18
TGTGCCAGCTCACCACGGGGAGAGACCCAGTACTTC
CASSPRGETQYF
>TRBD2|few|TRBJ2-2|TRBV7-3
TGTGCCAGCAGCTTAACTAGCGGGTCCACCGGGGAGCTGTTTTTT
CASSLTSGSTGELFF
>.|once|TRBJ2-1|TRBV29-1
TGCAGCGTCAGGGGCCTGGCTCGGAATGAGCAGTTCTTC
CSVRGLARNEQFF
>.|.|TRBJ2-2|TRBV27
TGTGCCAGCAGTCGGGTAATCGAGGGCACCGGGGAGCTGTTTTTT
CASSRVIEGTGELFF
>TRBD1|.|TRBJ1-1|TRBV28
TGTGCCAGCAGTTCCCGACAGGGGGGCGAAATTGAAGCTTTCTTT
CASSSRQGGEIEAFF
>.|.|TRBJ2-7|TRBV28
TGTGCCAGCAGTCCCCATGGACTAACAACCTACGAGCAGTACTTC
CASSPHGLTTYEQYF
>TRBD1|.|TRBJ1-2|TRBV2
TGTGCCAGCAGCCCAGGGGGCGTGTACTATGGCTACACCTTC
CASSPGGVYYGYTF
>.|.|TRBJ1-1|TRBV7-8
TGTGCCAGCAGCTTTCGGGGATCGAACACTGAAGCTTTCTTT
CASSFRGSNTEAFF
>.|.|TRBJ2-7|TRBV30
TGTGCCTGGGGGGAGTGGGGGCGATCTTACGAGCAGTACTTC
CAWGEWGRSYEQYF
>.|many|TRBJ1-1|TRBV7-3
TGTGCCAGCAGCTTAAACGGACAGCACACTGAAGCTTTCTTT
CASSLNGQHTEAFF
>.|many|TRBJ1-3|TRBV18
TGTGCCAGCTCATCACAACACGGTGATGGAAACACCATATATTTT
CASSSQHGDGNTIYF
>.|few|TRBJ2-7|TRBV7-8
TGTGCCAGCAGCTTAGAGTTTAGCGACCGAACCTTTATCTACGAGCAGTACTTC
CASSLEFSDRTFIYEQYF
>.|.|TRBJ2-2|TRBV5-1
TGCGCCAGCAGCTTGACGACAGCTTCCACCGGGGAGCTGTTTTTT
CASSLTTASTGELFF
>TRBD2|.|TRBJ2-1|TRBV9
TGTGCCAGCAGCCCCCCCCTAGCGGGCCGACTAAGGAGCTCCTACAATGAGCAGTTCTTC
CASSPPLAGRLRSSYNEQFF
>.|many|TRBJ1-2|TRBV5-1
TGCGCCAGCAGCTTGCAACAGGGAATTCCTTATGGCTACACCTTC
CASSLQQGIPYGYTF
>.|.|TRBJ2-5|TRBV28
TGTGCCAGCAGTTTCTGGCAAGAAGAGACCCAGTACTTC
CASSFWQEETQYF
>.|.|TRBJ1-2|TRBV15
TGTGCCACCAGCAGAGAACGGTTAGGCTACACCTTC
CATSRERLGYTF
>TRBD2|.|TRBJ2-3|TRBV19
TGTGCCAGTAGTACGGGACCGGGACTAGCGGGAGCAGATACGCAGTATTTT
CASSTGPGLAGADTQYF
>.|few|TRBJ1-1|TRBV7-2
TGTGCCAGCAGCTCATGGGACACTGAAGCTTTCTTT
CASSSWDTEAFF
>.|.|TRBJ1-1|TRBV7-2
TGTGCCAGCAGCTTAGGTCTGGGGCTAGGAACTGAAGCTTTCTTT
CASSLGLGLGTEAFF
>TRBD2|.|TRBJ2-1|TRBV19
TGTGCCAGTAGTAGAGGAAGGGGCGGGAGAGGCACCTACAATGAGCAGTTCTTC
CASSRGRGGRGTYNEQFF